Each of the 11 T cell receptor beta chains below was sequenced from the same sample in a study of chemoradiotherapy in HPV16-positive cancers. Sequencing was performed with immunoSEQ multiplex PCR; in TCRdb, only in-frame clones are kept and a portion is missing. The sample consists of more than 20,000 clones, approximately 84% of them appearing once. Sample: blood, taken from a patient who underwent chemoradiotherapy. All receptors come from a human donor with HPV-associated anogenital cancer.

The genes are TRBV2 and TRBJ2-5; D uncertain. Trimming removed 5 bases at V and 7 bases at J, with 23 bases between. Germline V gene data show CDR1 as SNHLY and CDR2 as FYNNEI. The CDR3 loop spans 16 amino acids. The CDR3 protein is CASSPGWQERGGTQYF. DNA of the CDR3: TGTGCCAGCAGTCCCGGTTGGCAGGAGCGCGGTGGGACCCAGTACTTC. Full variable domain (remainder filled in from reference TRBV2 and TRBJ2-5): EPEVTQTPSHQVTQMGQEVILRCVPISNHLYFYWYRQILGQKVEFLVSFYNNEISEKSEIFDDQFSVERPDGSNFTLKIRSTKLEDSAMYFCASSPGWQERGGTQYFGPGTRLLVL.

This sequence joins TRBV2 and TRBJ2-3; TRBD2 matches 10 bases. This CDR3 comprises 15 residues. With 4 bases clipped from V and 6 bases from J, the junction kept 7 bases outside the gene matches. Germline V gives CDR1 SNHLY, CDR2 FYNNEI. This CDR3 reads CASSVVAGGGDTQYF. The CDR3 nucleotides read TGTGCCAGCAGTGTGGTAGCGGGGGGAGGGGATACGCAGTATTTT. The complete variable domain, with remaining parts taken from reference TRBV2 and TRBJ2-3, reads EPEVTQTPSHQVTQMGQEVILRCVPISNHLYFYWYRQILGQKVEFLVSFYNNEISEKSEIFDDQFSVERPDGSNFTLKIRSTKLEDSAMYFCASSVVAGGGDTQYFGPGTRLTVL.

The V call is TRBV6-5, the J call TRBJ2-3; weak D call: TRBD1 (6 bases). Germline loops: CDR1 MNHEY, CDR2 SVGAGI. The CDR3 loop spans 11 amino acids. V was pared by 3 bases and J by 9 bases, with 7 bases between. The CDR3 DNA reads TGTGCCAGCAGTTATGGACAGACGCAGTATTTT. Protein product: CASSYGQTQYF.

V usage is TRBV4-1 and J usage is TRBJ2-7; 9 nucleotides agree with TRBD2. V lost 4 bases, J lost 4 bases, and 5 bases stayed unmatched. Germline CDR1 and CDR2: MGHRA and YSYEKL. The CDR3 consists of 14 residues. CDR3 nucleotide sequence: TGCGCCAGCAGCCCTAGCGGGGCCAGGTACGAGCAGTACTTC. Its translation is CASSPSGARYEQYF.

This clone was found a few times. The gene calls are TRBV18 and TRBJ2-7; D uncertain. The length of the CDR3 is 14 residues. V lost 3 bases and J 4 bases, leaving 13 bases between the germline ends. CDR1 and CDR2 from the germline V gene are KGHSH and LQKENI. The CDR3 bases are TGTGCCAGCTCACCGGCGGCGAGTTGGTACGAGCAGTACTTC. This codes for CASSPAASWYEQYF. Full variable domain (outside the CDR3, taken from reference TRBV18 and TRBJ2-7): NAGVMQNPRHLVRRRGQEARLRCSPMKGHSHVYWYRQLPEEGLKFMVYLQKENIIDESGMPKERFSAEFPKEGPSILRIQQVVRGDSAAYFCASSPAASWYEQYFGPGTRLTVT.

V usage is TRBV30 and J usage is TRBJ2-7; no reliable D call. V was pared by 4 bases and J by 4 bases, with 14 bases between. Germline V lookup: CDR1 GTSNPN, CDR2 SVGIG (reference sequence). The CDR3 runs 13 residues. The CDR3 bases are TGTGCCTGGACCCTCCCTTCCTCTTACGAGCAGTACTTC. It encodes CAWTLPSSYEQYF.

The chain recombines TRBV4-1 with TRBJ2-3, with TRBD2 identical over 14 bases. This CDR3 contains 18 residues. The J segment lost 2 bases and the V segment lost 1 base, leaving 5 bases of the junction unmatched. The germline CDR1 and CDR2 sequences are MGHRA and YSYEKL. The CDR3 sequence is CASSQVGTSGRYTDTQYF. The CDR3 DNA reads TGCGCCAGCAGCCAAGTGGGGACTAGCGGGAGATACACAGATACGCAGTATTTT.

The gene calls are TRBV20-1 and TRBJ2-5; D not resolved. Germline V gene lookup returns CDR1 DFQATT and CDR2 SNEGSKA (reference sequence). This CDR3 is 10 amino acids long. V was cut by 5 bases and J by 9 bases, with 10 bases left in between. The CDR3 region is CSAQPDAQYF. The DNA of the CDR3 is TGCAGTGCTCAGCCGGATGCCCAGTACTTC.

The V gene is TRBV9, the J gene TRBJ2-7; tentative D call: TRBD1 (6 bases). CDR1 SGDLS and CDR2 YYNGEE come from the germline V gene. V was shortened by 4 bases and J by 6 bases, with 17 bases between the two germline ends. The CDR3 loop spans 14 amino acids. This CDR3 is CASSPRTESGEQYF. CDR3 bases: TGTGCCAGCAGCCCTCGGACAGAATCAGGCGAGCAGTACTTC.

The table lists this clone with a count of one. This chain connects TRBV7-2 to TRBJ2-1; D unclear. The V end lost 11 bases, the J end lost 2 bases, and 16 bases lay between the germline ends. CDR3 size: 14 residues. CDR1 and CDR2 (germline): SGHTA, FQGNSA. CDR3 in DNA: TGTGCCGCAGGTGTGGAGCTTACCTACAATGAGCAGTTCTTC. Amino acid sequence: CAAGVELTYNEQFF. Full variable domain (missing parts from reference TRBV7-2 and TRBJ2-1): GAGVSQSPSNKVTEKGKDVELRCDPISGHTALYWYRQSLGQGLEFLIYFQGNSAPDKSGLPSDRFSAERTGGSVSTLTIQRTQQEDSAVYLCAAGVELTYNEQFFGPGTRLTVL.

This chain uses TRBV19 with TRBJ2-5; D not certain. The germline V gene has CDR1 LNHDA and CDR2 SQIVND (reference sequence). The CDR3 runs to 13 residues. The V end was cut by 7 bases, the J end by 1 base, with 10 bases between. The CDR3 is CASKRLGQETQYF. DNA of the CDR3: TGTGCCAGTAAGAGGTTGGGCCAAGAGACCCAGTACTTC.